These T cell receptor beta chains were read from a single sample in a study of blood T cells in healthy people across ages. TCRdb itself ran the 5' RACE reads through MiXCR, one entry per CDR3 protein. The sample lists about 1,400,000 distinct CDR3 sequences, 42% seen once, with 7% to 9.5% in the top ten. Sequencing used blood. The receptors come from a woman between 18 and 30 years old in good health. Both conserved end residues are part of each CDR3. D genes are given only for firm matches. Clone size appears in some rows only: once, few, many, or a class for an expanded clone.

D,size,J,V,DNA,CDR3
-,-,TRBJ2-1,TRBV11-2,TGTGCCAGCAACCCAGTGAGGGCTGGGGGCAATGAGCAGTTCTTC,CASNPVRAGGNEQFF
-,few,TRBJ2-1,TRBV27,TGTGCCAGCAGTCCTCTAATACTAGGCTCTAGGTCCTACAATGAGCAGTTCTTC,CASSPLILGSRSYNEQFF
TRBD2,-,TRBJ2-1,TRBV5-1,TGCGCCAGCAGCTTGTTGGAGCGGGAGCGGAACAATGAGCAGTTCTTC,CASSLLERERNNEQFF
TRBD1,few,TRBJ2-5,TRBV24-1,TGTGCCACCAGTGATTTGTACAGGGGGTCACAAAATGAGCAGTACTTC,CATSDLYRGSQNEQYF
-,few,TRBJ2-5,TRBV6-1,TGTGCCAGCACGGAGGGCGTAGCCGAGACCCAGTACTTC,CASTEGVAETQYF
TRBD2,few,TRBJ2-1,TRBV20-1,TGCAGTGCTAGAGATCTCGGACTAGCTTTCCCCTCCTACAATGAGCAGTTCTTC,CSARDLGLAFPSYNEQFF
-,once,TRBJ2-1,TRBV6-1,TGTGCCAGCAGTGAAGTTCGTGAACATCAGGGCGAGCAGTTCTTC,CASSEVREHQGEQFF
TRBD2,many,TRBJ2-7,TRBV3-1,TGTGCCAGCAGCCAGACGATGGGTAGCGGGATTCGCGAGCAGTACTTC,CASSQTMGSGIREQYF
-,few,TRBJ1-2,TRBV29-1,TGCAGCGTCCGAGGGTCAGGGAACGATGGCTACACCTTC,CSVRGSGNDGYTF
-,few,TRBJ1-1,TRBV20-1,TGCGGAGTTGGTGGTGGTGCAGGTGAAGCTTTCTTT,CGVGGGAGEAFF
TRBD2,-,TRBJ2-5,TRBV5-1,TGCGCCAGCAGTCCTGGACTAGCGGGAGGGCACGGGGGGTCTGAGACCCAGTACTTC,CASSPGLAGGHGGSETQYF
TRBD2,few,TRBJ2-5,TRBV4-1,TGCGCCAGCAGCCAACTCCCGGGACTAGCGGGGAAAGAGACCCAGTACTTC,CASSQLPGLAGKETQYF
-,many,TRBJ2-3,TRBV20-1,TGCAGTGCTAGAGATCCACAGAGAGTTGGCACAGATACGCAGTATTTT,CSARDPQRVGTDTQYF
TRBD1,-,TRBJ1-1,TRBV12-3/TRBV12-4,TGTGCCAGCGGTACAGGGGAGGGCACTGAAGCTTTCTTT,CASGTGEGTEAFF
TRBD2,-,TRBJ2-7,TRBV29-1,TGCAGCGTTGAAGACCCAGCGGGGGCCTACGAGCAGTACTTC,CSVEDPAGAYEQYF
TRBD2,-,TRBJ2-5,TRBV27,TGTGCCAGCAGTCCAATAGCGGGGGGGCTAAGGGATGAGCAGTACTTC,CASSPIAGGLRDEQYF
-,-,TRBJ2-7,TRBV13,TGTGCCAGCAGCTTTGGGGCAGGACAGCGCGAGCAGTACTTC,CASSFGAGQREQYF
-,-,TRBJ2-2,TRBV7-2,TGTGCCAGCAGCCCGGGACTCGATACCGGGGAGCTGTTTTTT,CASSPGLDTGELFF
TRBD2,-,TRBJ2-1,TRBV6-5,TGTGCCAGCAGTTACTCGTTTAGGACTAGCGGGAGCTCCTACAATGAGCAGTTCTTC,CASSYSFRTSGSSYNEQFF
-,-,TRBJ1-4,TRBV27,TGTGCCAGCGGGGGTGGGGGTTTCGAAAAACTGTTTTTT,CASGGGGFEKLFF
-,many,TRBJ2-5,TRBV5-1,TGCGCCAGCAGCTTCGACCCCGACAGGGAGGGCCTACCAGAGACCCAGTACTTC,CASSFDPDREGLPETQYF
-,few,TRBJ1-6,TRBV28,TGTGCCACGAAATCGGGCCTTATCGGCGGTTCACCCCTCCACTTT,CATKSGLIGGSPLHF
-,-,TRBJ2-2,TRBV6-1,TGTGCCACCACCGGGGACTCTTCGAACACCGGGGAGCTGTTTTTT,CATTGDSSNTGELFF
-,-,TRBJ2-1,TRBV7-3,TGTGCCAGCAGCCCTCAGGGGGGACCCTACAATGAGCAGTTCTTC,CASSPQGGPYNEQFF
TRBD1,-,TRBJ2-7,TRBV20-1,TGCAGTGCTAGATCCTTCTCCGACAGGGAGGAGCAGTACTTC,CSARSFSDREEQYF
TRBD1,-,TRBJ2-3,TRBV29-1,TGCAGCGTTGAGGGGACAGGTCAAGCCGCAGATACGCAGTATTTT,CSVEGTGQAADTQYF